Listed here are 22 T cell receptor beta chains from one sample, sequenced in a study of blood T cell repertoires in COVID-19. Libraries were prepared by immunoSEQ multiplex PCR; TCRdb keeps only in-frame clonotypes and omits some of them. The table includes fewer than 300,000 clones, 70% to 90% detected once. Specimen: PBMCs or T cells enriched from blood (not recorded which). The source of these receptors is a woman aged 40 to 50 with acute COVID-19.

This clone was detected once. The chain has TRBV10-2 and TRBJ1-6; 8 positions match TRBD1. CDR3 size: 15 residues. V shed 4 bases and J 9 bases; nucleotides not matched to a gene: 8. Germline-derived CDR1 and CDR2 are WSHSY and SAAADI. Here the CDR3 reads CASSGTGQGASPLHF. The CDR3 coding sequence is TGCGCCAGCAGTGGAACCGGACAGGGCGCTTCACCCCTCCACTTT.

The chain links TRBV5-4 to TRBJ2-1; weak D call: TRBD2 (6 bases). Germline V lookup: CDR1 SGHNT, CDR2 YYREEE (reference sequence). Trimming left V 4 bases short and J 3 bases short, with 14 bases between. CDR3 length: 15 amino acids. This CDR3 reads CASSDGTQGYNEQFF. The CDR3 DNA sequence: TGTGCCAGCAGCGACGGGACTCAAGGCTACAATGAGCAGTTCTTC.

The rearrangement joins TRBV5-4 to TRBJ1-1, with 8 bases lining up with TRBD1. J lost 3 bases, V lost 4 bases, and 5 bases had no gene match. Germline V gene sequence: CDR1 SGHNT, CDR2 YYREEE (reference sequence). The CDR3 length is 14 residues. The CDR3 here is CASSTTGEYTEAFF. The CDR3 nucleotides read TGTGCCAGCAGCACGACAGGGGAGTACACTGAAGCTTTCTTT.

The genes are TRBV19 and TRBJ1-1, with TRBD1 matching over 7 bases. The ends lost 7 bases at V and 1 base at J; junction bases unmatched: 9. The germline gives CDR1 LNHDA, CDR2 SQIVND (reference sequence). The CDR3 sequence is 15 residues long. The CDR3 coding sequence is TGTGCCAGTACCATAACAGGGGCCCAGAACACTGAAGCTTTCTTT. Translated, it gives CASTITGAQNTEAFF.

The V and J genes are TRBV6-1 and TRBJ2-1; 12 bases are a match to TRBD2. This CDR3 spans 16 amino acids. Germline CDR1 is MNHNS and CDR2 is SASEGT. V dropped 3 bases and J dropped 10; count of bases not matched to a gene: 10. In nucleotides, the CDR3 is TGTGCCAGCAGTGACCTAGCGGGAGGGCCGGGGAAGGAGCAGTTCTTC. Its translation: CASSDLAGGPGKEQFF.

The rearrangement uses TRBV5-1 and TRBJ2-3; 11 bases align to TRBD2. Losses at the gene ends were 0 bases for V and 2 bases for J; bases not matched to a gene: 2. The CDR3 has 16 residues. Germline assignment: CDR1 SGHRS and CDR2 YFSETQ. The CDR3: CASSLAGLADTDTQYF. In DNA form, the CDR3 reads TGCGCCAGCAGCTTGGCGGGACTAGCGGACACAGATACGCAGTATTTT.

The chain combines TRBV3-1 (or the pseudogene TRBV3-2) with TRBJ2-6, with D uncertain. Trimming left V 4 bases short and J 1 base short, with 2 bases between. Germline values: CDR1 LGHDT, CDR2 YNNKEL (reference sequence). This CDR3 is 13 amino acids long. CDR3 residues: CASSPSGANVLTF. The CDR3 coding sequence is TGTGCCAGCAGCCCTTCTGGGGCCAACGTCCTGACTTTC.

The rearrangement uses TRBV5-6 and TRBJ1-2; 7 nucleotides align to TRBD1. This CDR3 contains 15 residues. CDR1 SGHDT and CDR2 YYEEEE come from the germline V gene. After removal of 4 bases from V and 5 bases from J, the junction contained 11 bases not matched to a gene. The CDR3 sequence is CASSPETGRSYGYTF. The CDR3 nucleotides are TGTGCCAGCAGCCCAGAGACAGGGAGGTCGTATGGCTACACCTTC.

This clone appeared a single time. V is TRBV6-5 and J is TRBJ1-6; TRBD1 is a possible D gene (6 bases). Germline V lookup: CDR1 MNHEY, CDR2 SVGAGI. The CDR3 covers 15 residues. V was pared by 4 bases and J by 7 bases, with 14 bases between. CDR3 nucleotides: TGTGCCAGCAGTTCTGGCGGGCAGGGGAATTCACCCCTCCACTTT. This sequence encodes CASSSGGQGNSPLHF.

CDR3 in amino acids: CASSFHRPSYGYTF. CDR3 DNA sequence: TGTGCCAGCAGCTTTCACAGGCCATCCTATGGCTACACCTTC. The gene calls are TRBV7-8 and TRBJ1-2; TRBD1 might be the D (5 bases). The CDR3 runs 14 residues. CDR1 and CDR2 from the germline V gene are SGHVS and FQNEAQ. Trimming left V 3 bases short and J 4 bases short, with 12 bases between.

This chain uses TRBV9 with TRBJ1-1; D unresolved. Between the trimmed V and J ends, which lost 4 bases and 4 bases, there was a span of 14 bases. Germline CDR1 is SGDLS and CDR2 is YYNGEE. This CDR3 has 14 amino acids. The CDR3 loop reads CASSPIQRATEAFF. The CDR3 nucleotides are TGTGCCAGCAGCCCTATACAGAGAGCCACTGAAGCTTTCTTT.

CDR3 residues: CASRPDPGGQPQHF. The DNA for the CDR3 is TGTGCCAGCAGACCAGACCCCGGCGGGCAGCCCCAGCATTTT. V and J are TRBV5-5 and TRBJ1-5; D is unresolved. CDR3 length equals 14 residues. V was cut by 5 bases and J by 7 bases, with 16 bases left in between. Germline V CDR1 and CDR2: SGHKS, YYEKEE (reference sequence).

The CDR3 is CSASRHYEQYF. In DNA, the CDR3 is TGCAGTGCTAGTCGACACTACGAGCAGTACTTC. The chain recombines TRBV20-1 with TRBJ2-7, with D unclear. The V end was cut by 3 bases, the J end by 3 bases, with 6 bases between. Germline V gene data show CDR1 as DFQATT and CDR2 as SNEGSKA (reference sequence). CDR3 length: 11 amino acids.

The rearrangement uses TRBV6-6 and TRBJ1-2; tentatively, D is TRBD1 (6 bases). This CDR3 has 12 amino acids. Trimming removed 6 bases from V and 4 bases from J, with 9 bases in between. The germline V gene has CDR1 MNHNY and CDR2 SVGAGI (reference sequence). Here the CDR3 DNA reads TGTGCCAGCAGACAGGGAAGCTATGGCTACACCTTC. Its translation is CASRQGSYGYTF.

The CDR3 here is CASSQDTAGLQETQYF. Written as DNA, the CDR3 is TGTGCCAGCAGCCAAGATACGGCGGGACTACAAGAGACCCAGTACTTC. The chain recombines TRBV3-1 (or the pseudogene TRBV3-2) with TRBJ2-5; 7 nucleotides agree with TRBD2. The CDR3 runs to 16 residues. Germline V gene data show CDR1 as LGHDT and CDR2 as YNNKEL (reference sequence). Germline trimming cut 0 bases from V and 2 bases from J; bases unmatched to any gene: 6.

The sample holds one count of this clone. This sequence joins TRBV19 and TRBJ1-1, with 9 bases aligning to TRBD1. From germline, CDR1 is LNHDA and CDR2 SQIVND (reference sequence). The CDR3 length is 15 residues. The V and J ends lost 5 bases and 5 bases, in that order; junction bases with no gene match: 9. The CDR3 is CASSGQQGASTEAFF. The CDR3 DNA reads TGTGCCAGTAGTGGCCAACAGGGGGCTTCGACTGAAGCTTTCTTT.

The V and J genes are TRBV30 and TRBJ2-1, with 10 bases lining up with TRBD2. Losses at the gene ends were 4 bases for V and 4 bases for J; bases not matched to a gene: 4. Germline loops: CDR1 GTSNPN, CDR2 SVGIG (reference sequence). The length of the CDR3 is 14 residues. CDR3 nucleotide sequence: TGTGCCTGGATTGGGACTAGCGTGTACAATGAGCAGTTCTTC. Protein sequence: CAWIGTSVYNEQFF. Together with reference TRBV30 and TRBJ2-1, the CDR3 gives the full variable domain: SQTIHQWPATLVQPVGSPLSLECTVEGTSNPNLYWYRQAAGRGLQLLFYSVGIGQISSEVPQNLSASRPQDRQFILSSKKLLLSDSGFYLCAWIGTSVYNEQFFGPGTRLTVL.

The CDR3 DNA reads TGCGCCAGCAGCTTGGTACAGCTCACAGATACGCAGTATTTT. Amino acid sequence: CASSLVQLTDTQYF. J is TRBJ2-3 and V is TRBV5-1; D gene unclear. Per the germline V gene, CDR1 is SGHRS and CDR2 is YFSETQ. V lost 0 bases, J lost 2 bases, and 7 bases lay in between. CDR3 length: 14 amino acids.

This sequence joins TRBV20-1 and TRBJ2-5, with D perhaps matching TRBD2 (6 bases). Per germline, CDR1 DFQATT and CDR2 SNEGSKA (reference sequence). The CDR3 contains 14 residues. Trimming shortened V by 3 bases and J by 4 bases, and 15 bases separated the two germline ends. The CDR3 loop is CSASRGSGRETQYF. The CDR3 nucleotides are TGCAGTGCTAGTCGGGGGAGCGGAAGAGAGACCCAGTACTTC.

The V gene is TRBV19, the J gene TRBJ2-5; TRBD1 matches at 10 bases. CDR1 LNHDA and CDR2 SQIVND come from the germline V gene (reference sequence). V lost 6 bases and J lost 5; bases outside the gene matches: 6. The CDR3 has 14 amino acids. The CDR3 DNA sequence: TGTGCCAGTAGCGGACAGGGGGATTGGGAGACCCAGTACTTC. This encodes CASSGQGDWETQYF. The whole variable domain, filled in from reference TRBV19 and TRBJ2-5, reads DGGITQSPKYLFRKEGQNVTLSCEQNLNHDAMYWYRQDPGQGLRLIYYSQIVNDFQKGDIAEGYSVSREKKESFPLTVTSAQKNPTAFYLCASSGQGDWETQYFGPGTRLLVL.

The chain links TRBV29-1 to TRBJ2-1; 12 positions match TRBD2. Germline lookup yields CDR1 SQVTM and CDR2 ANQGSEA. V was clipped by 7 bases and J by 7 bases; unmatched bases: 5. The CDR3 spans 13 residues. The CDR3, as DNA: TGCAGCGGTAGGGGACTAGCGGGTAATGAGCAGTTCTTC. Its protein product is CSGRGLAGNEQFF.

The chain couples TRBV25-1 to TRBJ1-4, with a possible D match to TRBD1 (6 bases). CDR3 length: 16 residues. Germline assignment: CDR1 MGHDK and CDR2 SYGVNS. V lost 1 base and J 8 bases, leaving 17 bases between the germline ends. The CDR3 reads CASSELRGRGSEKLFF. CDR3 nucleotide sequence: TGTGCCAGCAGTGAATTAAGGGGCAGGGGTAGCGAAAAACTGTTTTTT.